Below, 5 T cell receptor beta chains from the same sample are listed, as sequenced in a study of blood T cell repertoires in COVID-19. Clones were sequenced by immunoSEQ multiplex PCR, and TCRdb holds only the in-frame ones, with some missing. The repertoire holds roughly 370,000 clones, with 87% as singletons. Sequencing was done on a sample of PBMCs or T cells enriched from blood (not recorded which). The origin of the receptors is a woman aged 50 to 65 who had recovered from COVID-19.

This sequence joins TRBV28 and TRBJ1-1, with a tentative D call TRBD1 (6 bases). The V end lost 0 bases, the J end lost 3 bases, and 8 bases lay between the germline ends. The CDR3 length is 14 residues. Germline values: CDR1 MDHEN, CDR2 SYDVKM. DNA of the CDR3: TGTGCCAGCAGTTTATGGGACAGTTACACTGAAGCTTTCTTT. This codes for CASSLWDSYTEAFF. Based on the CDR3 plus reference TRBV28 and TRBJ1-1, the full variable domain is DVKVTQSSRYLVKRTGEKVFLECVQDMDHENMFWYRQDPGLGLRLIYFSYDVKMKEKGDIPEGYSVSREKKERFSLILESASTNQTSMYLCASSLWDSYTEAFFGQGTRLTVV.

This rearrangement joins TRBV11-1 to TRBJ2-7; tentative D call: TRBD1 (5 bases). V was cut by 5 bases and J by 2 bases, with 19 bases left in between. The CDR3 loop spans 16 amino acids. Germline CDR1 is SGHAT and CDR2 is FQDESV (reference sequence). The CDR3 nucleotides read TGTGCCAGCAGCCAAGGTTCGGCAGGGTACGCCTACGAGCAGTACTTC. Translation: CASSQGSAGYAYEQYF.

V usage is TRBV4-1 and J usage is TRBJ1-3; tentative D call: TRBD1 (6 bases). V lost 3 bases, J lost 0 bases, and 9 bases lay in between. This CDR3 has 15 amino acids. In germline, CDR1 is MGHRA, CDR2 YSYEKL. CDR3 DNA sequence: TGCGCCAGCAGCCACAACAGGGCCTCTGGAAACACCATATATTTT. It codes for CASSHNRASGNTIYF.

This chain links TRBV27 with TRBJ1-6; D is undetermined. CDR3 length equals 16 residues. V was clipped by 3 bases and J by 3 bases, with 12 bases between them. CDR1 MNHEY and CDR2 SMNVEV come from the germline V gene (reference sequence). The CDR3, as DNA: TGTGCCAGCAGTTTGTCGGTACAGTTCTATAATTCACCCCTCCACTTT. Its translation: CASSLSVQFYNSPLHF.

The chain carries TRBV28 and TRBJ2-7, with unresolved D. Looked up from germline, CDR1 is MDHEN and CDR2 is SYDVKM. This CDR3 comprises 12 residues. The V and J ends lost 4 bases and 3 bases respectively, with 7 bases between them. This CDR3 is CASSYPSYEQYF. As DNA, the CDR3 is TGTGCCAGCAGTTACCCGAGCTACGAGCAGTACTTC.